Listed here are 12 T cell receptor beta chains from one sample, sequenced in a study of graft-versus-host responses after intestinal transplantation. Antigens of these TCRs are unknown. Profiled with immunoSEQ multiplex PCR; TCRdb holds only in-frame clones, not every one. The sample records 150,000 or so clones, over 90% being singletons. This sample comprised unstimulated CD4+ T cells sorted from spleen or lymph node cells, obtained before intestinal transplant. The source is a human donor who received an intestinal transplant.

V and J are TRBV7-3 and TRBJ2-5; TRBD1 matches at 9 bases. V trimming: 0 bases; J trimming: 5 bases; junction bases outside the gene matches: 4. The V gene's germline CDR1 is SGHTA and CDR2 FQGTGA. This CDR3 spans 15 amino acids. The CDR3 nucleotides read TGTGCCAGCAGCTTAACGGGACAGGGATCGGAGACCCAGTACTTC. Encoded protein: CASSLTGQGSETQYF.

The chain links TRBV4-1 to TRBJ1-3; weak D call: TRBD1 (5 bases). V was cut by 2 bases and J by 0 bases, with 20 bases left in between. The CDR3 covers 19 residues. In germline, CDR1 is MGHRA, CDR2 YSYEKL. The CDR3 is CASSQPPIGTGYSGNTIYF. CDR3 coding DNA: TGCGCCAGCAGCCAACCCCCTATCGGGACGGGGTACTCTGGAAACACCATATATTTT.

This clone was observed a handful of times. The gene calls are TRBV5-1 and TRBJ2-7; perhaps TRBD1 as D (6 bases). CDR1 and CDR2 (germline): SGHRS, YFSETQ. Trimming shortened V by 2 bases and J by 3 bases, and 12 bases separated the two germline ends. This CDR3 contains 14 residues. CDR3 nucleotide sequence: TGCGCCAGCAGCTTTGACAGGTTGCGCTACGAGCAGTACTTC. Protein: CASSFDRLRYEQYF.

The CDR3 bases are TGTGCCAGCAGCCGTTTCTCCTACAATGAGCAGTTCTTC. This translates into CASSRFSYNEQFF. The chain links TRBV14 to TRBJ2-1; no clear D gene. There are 13 residues in the CDR3. Germline loops: CDR1 SGHDN, CDR2 FVKESK. Trimming took off 4 bases at V and 0 bases at J, with 4 bases between the two ends.

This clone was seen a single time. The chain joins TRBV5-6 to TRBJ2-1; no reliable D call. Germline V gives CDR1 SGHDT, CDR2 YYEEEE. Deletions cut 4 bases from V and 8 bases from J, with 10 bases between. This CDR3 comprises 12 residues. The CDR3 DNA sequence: TGTGCCAGCAGCAAACAGTGGGATGAGCAGTTCTTC. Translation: CASSKQWDEQFF.

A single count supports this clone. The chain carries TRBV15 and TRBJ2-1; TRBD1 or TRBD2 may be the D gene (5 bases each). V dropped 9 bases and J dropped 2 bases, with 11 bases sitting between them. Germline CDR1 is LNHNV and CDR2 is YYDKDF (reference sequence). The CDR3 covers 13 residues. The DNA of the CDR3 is TGTGCCACTGAGGGGTACCCCTACAATGAGCAGTTCTTC. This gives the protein CATEGYPYNEQFF.

The CDR3 region has the DNA TGCGCCAGCAGCTTGGTGACAGGGTTTTCCGAGCAGTACTTC. Encoded protein: CASSLVTGFSEQYF. This chain uses TRBV5-1 with TRBJ2-7, with TRBD1 identical over 7 bases. Germline CDR1 reads SGHRS; CDR2 reads YFSETQ. V gave up 0 bases and J gave up 6 bases; unmatched junction bases: 6. The CDR3 totals 14 residues.

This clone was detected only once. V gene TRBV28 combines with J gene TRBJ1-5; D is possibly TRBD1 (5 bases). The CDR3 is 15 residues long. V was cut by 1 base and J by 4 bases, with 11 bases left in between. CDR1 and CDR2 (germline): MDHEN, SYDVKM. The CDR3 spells CASSLSGRGNQPQHF. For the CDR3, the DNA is TGTGCCAGCAGTTTATCGGGACGGGGAAATCAGCCCCAGCATTTT.

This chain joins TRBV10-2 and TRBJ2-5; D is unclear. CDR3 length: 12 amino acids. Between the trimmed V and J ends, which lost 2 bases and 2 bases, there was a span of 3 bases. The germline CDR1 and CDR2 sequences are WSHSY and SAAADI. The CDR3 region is CASSETQETQYF. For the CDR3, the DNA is TGCGCCAGCAGTGAGACACAAGAGACCCAGTACTTC.

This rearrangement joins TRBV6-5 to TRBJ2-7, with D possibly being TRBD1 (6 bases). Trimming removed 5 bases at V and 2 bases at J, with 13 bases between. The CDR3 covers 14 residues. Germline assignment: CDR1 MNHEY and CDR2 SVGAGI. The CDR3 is CASSQQGVPYEQYF. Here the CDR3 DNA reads TGTGCCAGCAGTCAACAGGGAGTCCCCTACGAGCAGTACTTC.

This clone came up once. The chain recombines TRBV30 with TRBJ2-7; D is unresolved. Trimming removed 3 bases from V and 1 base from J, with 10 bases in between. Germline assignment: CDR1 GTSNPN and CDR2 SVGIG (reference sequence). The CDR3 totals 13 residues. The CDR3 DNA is TGTGCCTGGAGACGCCTGGATTCCTACGAGCAGTACTTC. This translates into CAWRRLDSYEQYF.

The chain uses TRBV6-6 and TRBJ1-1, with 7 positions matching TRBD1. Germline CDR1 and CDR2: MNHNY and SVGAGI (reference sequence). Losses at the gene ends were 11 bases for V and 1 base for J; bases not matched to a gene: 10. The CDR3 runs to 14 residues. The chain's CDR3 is CAAAGTVKNTEAFF. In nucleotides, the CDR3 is TGTGCCGCGGCCGGGACAGTCAAGAACACTGAAGCTTTCTTT.